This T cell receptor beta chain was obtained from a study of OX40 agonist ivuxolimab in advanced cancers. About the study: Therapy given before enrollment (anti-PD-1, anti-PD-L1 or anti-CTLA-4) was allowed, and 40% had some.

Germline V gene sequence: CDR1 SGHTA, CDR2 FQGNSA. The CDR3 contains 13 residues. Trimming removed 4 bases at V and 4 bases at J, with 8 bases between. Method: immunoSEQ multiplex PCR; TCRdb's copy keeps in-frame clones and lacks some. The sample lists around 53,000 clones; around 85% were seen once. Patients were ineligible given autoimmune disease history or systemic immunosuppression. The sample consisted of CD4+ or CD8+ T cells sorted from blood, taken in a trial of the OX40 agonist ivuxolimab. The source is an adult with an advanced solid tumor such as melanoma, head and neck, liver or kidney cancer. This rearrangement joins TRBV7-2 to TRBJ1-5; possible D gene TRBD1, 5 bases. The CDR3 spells CASSSQGNQPQHF. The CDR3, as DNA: TGTGCCAGCAGCTCCCAGGGAAATCAGCCCCAGCATTTT.